These T cell receptor beta chains were read from a single sample in a study of blood T cell repertoires in COVID-19. The protocol was immunoSEQ multiplex PCR, while the TCRdb copy is restricted to in-frame clones and leaves out a portion. The repertoire holds around 250,000 clones, about 90% seen once, with 0.95% to 1.5% in the top ten. The material sequenced was PBMCs or T cells enriched from blood (not recorded which). These receptors all come from a human donor in a cohort exposed to, infected with or recovered from COVID-19 (not recorded which). The donor label of this sample is uncertain. Each CDR3 is given without its conserved first and last residue. A D gene is named only where the DNA matches it firmly.

TRBV27 TRBD1 ASSWGQGLNYGYT
TRBV5-1 . ASSAYQGYTEAF
TRBV30 . AWSVLAGAFNEQF
TRBV4-1 . ASSQDLYGYT
TRBV2 . ASSRSGLGNEQF
TRBV5-4 TRBD1 ASSSGWTGSETQY
TRBV5-4 TRBD1 ASSLWRQGADTQY
TRBV19 . ASSIGITGPWKDTEAF
TRBV10-3 . AISEWDTAYYEQY
TRBV5-1 TRBD2 ASSLAGGNTGELF